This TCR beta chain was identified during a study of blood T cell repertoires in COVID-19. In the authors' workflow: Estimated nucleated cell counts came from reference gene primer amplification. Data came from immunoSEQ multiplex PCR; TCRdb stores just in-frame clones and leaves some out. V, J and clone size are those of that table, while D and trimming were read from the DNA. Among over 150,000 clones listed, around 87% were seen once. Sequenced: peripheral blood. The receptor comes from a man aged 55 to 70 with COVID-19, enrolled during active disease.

CDR3 DNA: TGTGCCAGCAGTCCCCGGACTAGCGGGGGGGAGAATGAGCAGTTCTTC. It encodes CASSPRTSGGENEQFF. The rearrangement uses TRBV2 and TRBJ2-1; TRBD2 matches 15 bases. Germline V gene sequence: CDR1 SNHLY, CDR2 FYNNEI. The CDR3 consists of 16 residues. V lost 5 bases, J lost 7 bases, and 6 bases stayed unmatched.